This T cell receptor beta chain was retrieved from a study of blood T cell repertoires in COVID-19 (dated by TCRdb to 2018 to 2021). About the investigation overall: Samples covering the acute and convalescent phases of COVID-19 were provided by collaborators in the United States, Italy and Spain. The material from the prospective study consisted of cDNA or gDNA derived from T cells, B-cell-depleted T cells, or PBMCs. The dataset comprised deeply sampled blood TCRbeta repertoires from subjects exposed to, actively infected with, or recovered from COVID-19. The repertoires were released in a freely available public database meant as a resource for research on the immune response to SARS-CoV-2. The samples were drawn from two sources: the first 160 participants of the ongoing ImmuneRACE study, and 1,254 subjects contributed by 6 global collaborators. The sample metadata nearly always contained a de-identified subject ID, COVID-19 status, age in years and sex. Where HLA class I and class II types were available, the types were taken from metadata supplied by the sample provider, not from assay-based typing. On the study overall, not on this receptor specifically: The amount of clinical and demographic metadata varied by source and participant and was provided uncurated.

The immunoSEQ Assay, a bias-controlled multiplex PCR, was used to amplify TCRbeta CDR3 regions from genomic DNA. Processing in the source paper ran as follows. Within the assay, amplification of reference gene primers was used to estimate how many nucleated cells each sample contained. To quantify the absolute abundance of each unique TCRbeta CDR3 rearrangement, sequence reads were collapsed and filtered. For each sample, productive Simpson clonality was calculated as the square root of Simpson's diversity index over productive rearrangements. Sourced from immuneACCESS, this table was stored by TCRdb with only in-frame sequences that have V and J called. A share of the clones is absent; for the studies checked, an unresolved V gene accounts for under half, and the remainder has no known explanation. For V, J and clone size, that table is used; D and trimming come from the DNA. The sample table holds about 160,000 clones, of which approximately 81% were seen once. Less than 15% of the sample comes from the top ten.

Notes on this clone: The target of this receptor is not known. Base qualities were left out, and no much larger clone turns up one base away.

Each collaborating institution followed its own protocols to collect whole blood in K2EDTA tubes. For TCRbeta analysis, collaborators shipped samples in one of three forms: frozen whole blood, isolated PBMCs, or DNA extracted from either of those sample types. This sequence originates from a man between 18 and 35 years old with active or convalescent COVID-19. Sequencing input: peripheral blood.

The base sequence is TGTGCCAGCAGCCCGGACAGGAGCACTGAAGCTTTCTTT. It specifies CASSPDRSTEAFF. The chain is made from TRBV7-8 and TRBJ1-1; 7 central nucleotides agree with TRBD1. The CDR1 and CDR2 encoded by the germline V gene are SGHVS and FQNEAQ. Trimming leaves V shorter by 5 bases and J shorter by 4 bases, with the junction holding 4 bases beyond the gene matches. Including the terminal cysteine and phenylalanine, the CDR3 comprises 13 residues. Kept here is only the CDR3 DNA, which spans 39 bases and is read in frame from base 1. The CDR3 plus the reference TRBV7-8 and TRBJ1-1 genes for the other parts give the full variable domain: GAGVSQSPRYKVAKRGQDVALRCDPISGHVSLFWYQQALGQGPEFLTYFQNEAQLDKSGLPSDRFFAERPEGSVSTLKIQRTQQEDSAVYLCASSPDRSTEAFFGQGTRLTVV.